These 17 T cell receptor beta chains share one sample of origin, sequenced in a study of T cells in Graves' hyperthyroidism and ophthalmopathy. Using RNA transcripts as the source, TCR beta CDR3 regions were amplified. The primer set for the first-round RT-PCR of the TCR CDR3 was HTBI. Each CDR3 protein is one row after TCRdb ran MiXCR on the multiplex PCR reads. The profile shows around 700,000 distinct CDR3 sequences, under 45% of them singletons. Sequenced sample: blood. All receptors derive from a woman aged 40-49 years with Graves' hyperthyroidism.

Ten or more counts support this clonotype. CDR3 loop: CSVEEEKLFF. The DNA for the CDR3 is TGCAGCGTTGAGGAGGAAAAACTGTTTTTT. This chain links TRBV29-1 with TRBJ1-4; D remains ambiguous. This CDR3 is built from 10 residues. Germline CDR1 reads SQVTM; CDR2 reads ANQGSEA. The V end was cut by 3 bases, the J end by 8 bases, with 4 bases between. Filled out from reference TRBV29-1 and TRBJ1-4, the complete variable domain reads SAVISQKPSRDICQRGTSLTIQCQVDSQVTMMFWYRQQPGQSLTLIATANQGSEATYESGFVIDKFPISRPNLTFSTLTVSNMSPEDSSIYLCSVEEEKLFFGSGTQLSVL.

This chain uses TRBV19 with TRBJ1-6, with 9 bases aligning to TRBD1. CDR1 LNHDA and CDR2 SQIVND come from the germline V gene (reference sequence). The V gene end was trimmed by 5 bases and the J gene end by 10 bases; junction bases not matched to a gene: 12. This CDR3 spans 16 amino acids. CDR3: CASSSPGTGSESPLHF. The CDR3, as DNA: TGTGCCAGTAGTTCCCCGGGGACAGGGAGTGAATCACCCCTCCACTTT.

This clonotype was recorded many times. The CDR3 bases are TGCAGTGCTAGCCGACAGCAGAACACTGAAGCTTTCTTT. Its translation is CSASRQQNTEAFF. V and J are TRBV20-1 and TRBJ1-1; TRBD1 is a possible D gene (5 bases). Germline-derived CDR1 and CDR2 are DFQATT and SNEGSKA (reference sequence). The CDR3 sequence is 13 residues long. V was shortened by 3 bases and J by 1 base, with 9 bases between the two germline ends.

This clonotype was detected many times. The CDR3 reads CASSLDGPLNTEAFF. The CDR3 nucleotides are TGTGCCAGCAGCTTAGACGGCCCCTTGAACACTGAAGCTTTCTTT. This sequence joins TRBV7-6 and TRBJ1-1; unclear D gene. The CDR3 loop spans 15 amino acids. The ends were cut back, 1 base at V and 0 bases at J, with 9 bases in the middle. In germline, CDR1 is SGHVS, CDR2 FNYEAQ.

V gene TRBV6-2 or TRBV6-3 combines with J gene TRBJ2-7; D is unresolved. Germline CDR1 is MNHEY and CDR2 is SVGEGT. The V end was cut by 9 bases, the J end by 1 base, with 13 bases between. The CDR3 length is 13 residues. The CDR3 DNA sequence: TGTGCCAGTTGTTATGCAGAATCCTACGAGCAGTACTTC. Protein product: CASCYAESYEQYF.

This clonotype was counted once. The CDR3 protein is CSVWEIETQYF. The CDR3 DNA reads as TGCAGCGTTTGGGAAATAGAGACCCAGTACTTC. The chain joins TRBV29-1 to TRBJ2-5; D remains ambiguous. With 5 bases removed from V and 4 bases from J, the gap between germline ends came to 8 bases. CDR3 size: 11 residues. CDR1 is SQVTM and CDR2 is ANQGSEA in the germline V gene.

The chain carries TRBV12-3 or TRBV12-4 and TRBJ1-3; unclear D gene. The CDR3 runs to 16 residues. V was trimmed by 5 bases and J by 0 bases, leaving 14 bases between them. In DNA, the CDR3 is TGTGCCAGCAGTGTTAGGGATCCCTTCTCTGGAAACACCATATATTTT. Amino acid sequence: CASSVRDPFSGNTIYF.

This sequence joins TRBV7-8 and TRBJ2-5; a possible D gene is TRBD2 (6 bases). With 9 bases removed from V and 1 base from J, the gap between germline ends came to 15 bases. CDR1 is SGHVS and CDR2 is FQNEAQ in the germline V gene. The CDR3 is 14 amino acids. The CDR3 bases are TGTGCCAGAACTGGACTAACCACCCAAGAGACCCAGTACTTC. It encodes CARTGLTTQETQYF.

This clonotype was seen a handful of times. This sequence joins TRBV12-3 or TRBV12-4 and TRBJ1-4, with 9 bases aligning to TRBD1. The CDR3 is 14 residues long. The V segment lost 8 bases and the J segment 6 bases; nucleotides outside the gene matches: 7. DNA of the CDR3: TGTGCCAGCGTATACGGGACAGGGTATGAAAAACTGTTTTTT. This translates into CASVYGTGYEKLFF.

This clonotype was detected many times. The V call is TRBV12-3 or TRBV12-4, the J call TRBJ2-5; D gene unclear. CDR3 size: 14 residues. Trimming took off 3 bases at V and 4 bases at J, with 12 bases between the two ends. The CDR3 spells CASSFTGLGETQYF. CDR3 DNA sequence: TGTGCCAGCAGTTTTACCGGGCTTGGAGAGACCCAGTACTTC.

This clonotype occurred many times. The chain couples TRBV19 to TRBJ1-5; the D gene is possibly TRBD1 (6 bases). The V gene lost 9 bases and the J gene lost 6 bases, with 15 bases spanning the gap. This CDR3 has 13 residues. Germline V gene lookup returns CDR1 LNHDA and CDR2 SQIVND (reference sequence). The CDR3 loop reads CASGGGRGQPQHF. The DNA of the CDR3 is TGTGCCAGCGGAGGGGGTCGGGGTCAGCCCCAGCATTTT.

CDR3 bases: TGTGCCAGCAGTTTTGGACAGGTAGACCAGCCCCAGCATTTT. It specifies CASSFGQVDQPQHF. V is TRBV6-6 and J is TRBJ1-5, with 7 bases that match TRBD1. Germline lookup yields CDR1 MNHNY and CDR2 SVGAGI (reference sequence). CDR3 length: 14 residues. Unmatched junction bases numbered 7, after V lost 4 bases and J lost 7 bases.

CDR3 nucleotide sequence: TGTGCCAGCAGTCTCCCCGGGACAGGGGTGTACTTC. Translated: CASSLPGTGVYF. The chain employs TRBV6-1 and TRBJ2-5; 10 nucleotides line up with TRBD1. The CDR3 runs to 12 residues. Germline CDR1 is MNHNS and CDR2 is SASEGT. V shed 5 bases, J shed 13 bases, and the junction held 7 bases outside the gene matches.

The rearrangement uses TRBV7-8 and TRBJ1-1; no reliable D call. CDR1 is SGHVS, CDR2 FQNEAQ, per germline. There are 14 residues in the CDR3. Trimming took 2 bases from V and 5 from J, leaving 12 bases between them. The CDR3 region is CASSLLEGGTEAFF. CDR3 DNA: TGTGCCAGCAGCTTATTAGAGGGAGGGACTGAAGCTTTCTTT.

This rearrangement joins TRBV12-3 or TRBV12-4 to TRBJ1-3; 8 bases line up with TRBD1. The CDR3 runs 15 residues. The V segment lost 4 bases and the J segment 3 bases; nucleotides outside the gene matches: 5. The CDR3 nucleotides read TGTGCCAGCAGTTCGGACAGGGCCATTGGAAACACCATATATTTT. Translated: CASSSDRAIGNTIYF.

The CDR3 is CAWDRDRATEAFF. The CDR3 DNA reads as TGTGCCTGGGACCGGGACAGGGCGACTGAAGCTTTCTTT. This rearrangement joins TRBV30 to TRBJ1-1; 9 positions agree with TRBD1. Germline CDR1 and CDR2: GTSNPN and SVGIG (reference sequence). V was clipped by 5 bases and J by 5 bases; unmatched bases: 6. This CDR3 contains 13 residues. Variable domain in full (rest from reference TRBV30 and TRBJ1-1): SQTIHQWPATLVQPVGSPLSLECTVEGTSNPNLYWYRQAAGRGLQLLFYSVGIGQISSEVPQNLSASRPQDRQFILSSKKLLLSDSGFYLCAWDRDRATEAFFGQGTRLTVV.

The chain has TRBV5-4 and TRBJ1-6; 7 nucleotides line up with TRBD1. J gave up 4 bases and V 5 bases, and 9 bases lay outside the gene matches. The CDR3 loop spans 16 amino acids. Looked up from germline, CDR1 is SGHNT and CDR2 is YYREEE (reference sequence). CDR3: CASRPGGQTYNSPLHF. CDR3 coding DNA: TGTGCCAGCAGACCAGGGGGGCAAACGTATAATTCACCCCTCCACTTT.